Listed here are 29 T cell receptor beta chains from one sample, sequenced in a study of cytomegalovirus exposure and HLA in healthy donors. A multiplex PCR was run with 60 Vbeta primers and 13 Jbeta primers. Produced via immunoSEQ multiplex PCR; TCRdb's table is partial and in-frame only. The repertoire holds about 150,000 clones, with around 72% as singletons. The sequenced material came from PBMCs. All receptors derive from a man in his forties or fifties in good health and CMV-seronegative.

The rearrangement links TRBV18 to TRBJ2-7; possibly TRBD1 for D (5 bases). The germline V gene has CDR1 KGHSH and CDR2 LQKENI. This CDR3 spans 18 amino acids. The V end lost 6 bases, the J end lost 3 bases, and 27 bases lay between the germline ends. The CDR3 reads CASSFRQRALSRNYEQYF. In DNA form, the CDR3 reads TGTGCCAGCTCGTTTCGACAGAGAGCCCTTAGCAGGAACTACGAGCAGTACTTC. The whole variable domain, filled in from reference TRBV18 and TRBJ2-7, reads NAGVMQNPRHLVRRRGQEARLRCSPMKGHSHVYWYRQLPEEGLKFMVYLQKENIIDESGMPKERFSAEFPKEGPSILRIQQVVRGDSAAYFCASSFRQRALSRNYEQYFGPGTRLTVT.

The chain combines TRBV19 with TRBJ2-7, with 8 bases matching TRBD1. Trimming removed 10 bases from V and 9 bases from J; junction bases left unmatched: 26. Germline-derived CDR1 and CDR2 are LNHDA and SQIVND (reference sequence). This CDR3 spans 17 amino acids. The CDR3 loop is CATAETGVNYQFTRQYF. CDR3 bases: TGTGCCACCGCGGAGACAGGGGTCAATTATCAATTTACGAGGCAGTACTTC.

V and J are TRBV6-5 and TRBJ2-7, with 11 nucleotides matching TRBD2. The germline CDR1 and CDR2 sequences are MNHEY and SVGAGI. The J segment lost 2 bases and the V segment lost 8 bases, leaving 5 bases of the junction unmatched. The CDR3 is made up of 14 amino acids. The CDR3 here is CASGLAGGTYEQYF. DNA of the CDR3: TGTGCCAGCGGGCTAGCGGGAGGTACCTACGAGCAGTACTTC.

The chain uses TRBV30 and TRBJ2-6, with 12 bases fitting TRBD1. The V gene end was trimmed by 3 bases and the J gene end by 3 bases; junction bases not matched to a gene: 9. CDR1 and CDR2 (germline): GTSNPN, SVGIG (reference sequence). This CDR3 region has 18 residues. The CDR3 nucleotides read TGTGCCTGGAGGGGGACAGGGGGCACTCTTGGTGGGGCCAACGTCCTGACTTTC. It codes for CAWRGTGGTLGGANVLTF.

The chain has TRBV19 and TRBJ1-1, with 10 bases lining up with TRBD1. This CDR3 has 15 amino acids. CDR1 and CDR2 from the germline V gene are LNHDA and SQIVND (reference sequence). V shed 5 bases, J shed 1 base, and the junction held 4 bases outside the gene matches. The CDR3 sequence: CASSVRTGGNTEAFF. DNA of the CDR3: TGTGCCAGTAGTGTGAGGACAGGGGGGAACACTGAAGCTTTCTTT.

The chain combines TRBV10-3 with TRBJ2-1, with 7 bases fitting TRBD2. CDR3 size: 13 residues. Germline V gene data show CDR1 as ENHRY and CDR2 as SYGVKD. With 8 bases clipped from V and 0 bases from J, the junction kept 1 base outside the gene matches. CDR3 sequence: CAIGGSSYNEQFF. CDR3 sequence (DNA): TGTGCCATCGGCGGGAGCTCCTACAATGAGCAGTTCTTC.

This clone was recorded only once. The chain recombines TRBV11-2 with TRBJ1-1; tentative D call: TRBD1 (5 bases). This CDR3 comprises 15 residues. Trimming left V 5 bases short and J 4 bases short, with 17 bases between. The germline CDR1 and CDR2 sequences are SGHAT and FQNNGV. The CDR3 region is CASSPTPRGGTEAFF. CDR3 bases: TGTGCCAGCAGCCCCACACCCCGGGGGGGCACTGAAGCTTTCTTT. Together with reference TRBV11-2 and TRBJ1-1, the CDR3 gives the full variable domain: EAGVAQSPRYKIIEKRQSVAFWCNPISGHATLYWYQQILGQGPKLLIQFQNNGVVDDSQLPKDRFSAERLKGVDSTLKIQPAKLEDSAVYLCASSPTPRGGTEAFFGQGTRLTVV.

The rearrangement uses TRBV7-6 and TRBJ2-5; 14 positions match TRBD2. Germline-derived CDR1 and CDR2 are SGHVS and FNYEAQ. Trimming cost V 6 bases and J 3 bases; bases outside gene matches: 12. The CDR3 extends over 18 amino acids. CDR3 bases: TGTGCCAGCAGGAGACTAGCGGGGGGGGTCTCGGTGGAAGAGACCCAGTACTTC. It codes for CASRRLAGGVSVEETQYF.

V gene TRBV6-5 combines with J gene TRBJ2-5; 12 positions agree with TRBD1. The DNA end is a closer match to TRBJ2-7, so the J assignment may be wrong. This CDR3 is 15 amino acids long. Germline CDR1 and CDR2: MNHEY and SVGAGI. CDR3 protein: CASSWDRGLDYEQYF. The CDR3 DNA follows: TGTGCCAGCAGTTGGGACAGGGGGCTTGACTACGAGCAGTACTTC.

This clone was found once. The CDR3 region has the DNA TGTGCAATCATGGAGGTTGGGTATGGCTACACCTTC. Translation: CAIMEVGYGYTF. The gene calls are TRBV6-5 and TRBJ1-2; D unclear. Germline CDR1 reads MNHEY; CDR2 reads SVGAGI. The CDR3 runs 12 residues.

V gene TRBV4-3 combines with J gene TRBJ2-5; D is perhaps TRBD1 (8 bases). This CDR3 region has 18 residues. V shed 0 bases and J shed 0 bases, with 17 bases lying between them. CDR1 is LGHNA, CDR2 YSLEER, per germline. The CDR3 bases are TGCGCCAGCAGCCAAGATGAGAGCGGGGACAGGAACCAAGAGACCCAGTACTTC. It codes for CASSQDESGDRNQETQYF.

The chain links TRBV7-9 to TRBJ1-2, with D perhaps matching TRBD1 (6 bases). V was cut by 5 bases and J by 3 bases, with 13 bases left in between. CDR1 is SEHNR and CDR2 is FQNEAQ in the germline V gene (reference sequence). CDR3 length: 14 amino acids. The CDR3 loop reads CASSARGADYGYTF. The CDR3 coding sequence is TGTGCCAGCAGCGCCAGGGGCGCTGACTATGGCTACACCTTC. The full variable domain, completed using reference TRBV7-9 and TRBJ1-2, is DTGVSQNPRHKITKRGQNVTFRCDPISEHNRLYWYRQTLGQGPEFLTYFQNEAQLEKSRLLSDRFSAERPKGSFSTLEIQRTEQGDSAMYLCASSARGADYGYTFGSGTRLTVV.

The CDR3 DNA follows: TGCGCCAGCAGCCAAGCCCTTGAGGGACACTTCTCTGGGGCCAACGTCCTGACTTTC. Translation: CASSQALEGHFSGANVLTF. The chain has TRBV4-1 and TRBJ2-6, with D possibly being TRBD1 (6 bases). In germline, CDR1 is MGHRA, CDR2 YSYEKL. Trimming removed 1 base at V and 0 bases at J, with 16 bases between. The CDR3 covers 19 residues.

The chain uses TRBV14 and TRBJ2-3; TRBD2 aligns across 9 bases. The ends lost 0 bases at V and 4 bases at J; junction bases unmatched: 2. Germline values: CDR1 SGHDN, CDR2 FVKESK. The CDR3 is 15 residues long. The CDR3 nucleotides are TGTGCCAGCAGCCAAGAAGCGGGAGGTCCAGATACGCAGTATTTT. This gives the protein CASSQEAGGPDTQYF.

The V and J genes are TRBV5-6 and TRBJ2-3; tentatively, D is TRBD2 (6 bases). Germline V CDR1 and CDR2: SGHDT, YYEEEE. Trimming took 4 bases from V and 3 from J, leaving 15 bases between them. CDR3 length equals 15 residues. DNA for the CDR3: TGTGCCAGCAGCCGGGGACTCTCGGAAACAGATACGCAGTATTTT. It encodes CASSRGLSETDTQYF.

The CDR3 nucleotides are TGTGCCAGCAGCCCGGGGGGGTTAGCCAAAAACATTCAGTACTTC. Encoded protein: CASSPGGLAKNIQYF. The chain is built from TRBV5-5 and TRBJ2-4; 8 bases align to TRBD2. The V and J ends lost 4 bases and 0 bases, in that order; junction bases with no gene match: 3. In germline, CDR1 is SGHKS, CDR2 YYEKEE (reference sequence). CDR3 length: 15 amino acids.

CDR3 sequence (DNA): TGTGCCAGCAGTTTGGTAGCGGGAGGGGGTGAGCAGTTCTTC. This sequence encodes CASSLVAGGGEQFF. The rearrangement links TRBV27 to TRBJ2-1; TRBD2 matches at 11 bases. Germline V gene data show CDR1 as MNHEY and CDR2 as SMNVEV (reference sequence). With 3 bases clipped from V and 9 bases from J, the junction kept 4 bases outside the gene matches. The CDR3 runs to 14 residues.

The chain has TRBV19 and TRBJ1-1; maybe TRBD1 (5 bases). CDR1 and CDR2 from the germline V gene are LNHDA and SQIVND (reference sequence). The CDR3 spans 15 residues. Between the trimmed V and J ends, which lost 6 bases and 4 bases, there was a span of 18 bases. The CDR3, as DNA: TGTGCCAGTAGCCTATCCCCGCAGGGTCGCACTGAAGCTTTCTTT. It codes for CASSLSPQGRTEAFF.

This clone was seen more than once but under ten times. J is TRBJ2-1 and V is TRBV18; TRBD2 agrees at 7 bases. CDR1 is KGHSH, CDR2 LQKENI, per germline. CDR3 length: 15 amino acids. Trimming cost V 3 bases and J 3 bases; bases outside gene matches: 5. CDR3 loop: CASSPGGSLYNEQFF. In nucleotides, the CDR3 is TGTGCCAGCTCACCGGGCGGGAGTCTCTACAATGAGCAGTTCTTC.

The rearrangement joins TRBV9 to TRBJ2-5; 13 bases are a match to TRBD2. CDR3 length: 14 residues. Germline CDR1 reads SGDLS; CDR2 reads YYNGEE. Losses at the gene ends were 4 bases for V and 9 bases for J; bases not matched to a gene: 6. The chain's CDR3 is CASSPGLAGRSQYF. The CDR3 nucleotides are TGTGCCAGCAGCCCGGGACTAGCGGGGAGGTCCCAGTACTTC.

This clone has a handful of counts. CDR3: CASSVQGGDTEAFF. In DNA form, the CDR3 reads TGTGCCAGCAGCGTTCAGGGGGGAGACACTGAAGCTTTCTTT. The J gene is TRBJ1-1, the V gene TRBV6-6; TRBD1 matches at 7 bases. V shed 6 bases, J shed 3 bases, and the junction held 7 bases outside the gene matches. CDR3 size: 14 residues. The germline V gene has CDR1 MNHNY and CDR2 SVGAGI (reference sequence).

The genes are TRBV10-3 and TRBJ2-5; the D gene is possibly TRBD2 (7 bases). This CDR3 is built from 14 residues. The V end was cut by 7 bases, the J end by 1 base, with 13 bases between. Germline CDR1 is ENHRY and CDR2 is SYGVKD. The CDR3: CAIMGGAGQETQYF. Here the CDR3 DNA reads TGTGCCATCATGGGGGGGGCGGGCCAAGAGACCCAGTACTTC.

As for this clone: At one boundary the junction diverges from the germline segment, which might be a read error. The V call is TRBV6-6, the J call TRBJ1-2; D gene ambiguous. This CDR3 spans 11 amino acids. Germline V lookup: CDR1 MNHNY, CDR2 SVGAGI (reference sequence). The CDR3 region is CASSEGGGYPF. The DNA for the CDR3 is TGTGCCAGCAGCGAGGGAGGTGGCTACCCCTTC.

The chain uses TRBV6-6 and TRBJ2-5; a possible D gene is TRBD2 (6 bases). Germline V gene lookup returns CDR1 MNHNY and CDR2 SVGAGI (reference sequence). This CDR3 has 15 residues. Between the trimmed V and J ends, which lost 2 bases and 2 bases, there was a span of 12 bases. The CDR3 DNA reads TGTGCCAGCAGTTACACTAGCCAACCTCAAGAGACCCAGTACTTC. Amino acid sequence: CASSYTSQPQETQYF.

The V call is TRBV7-9, the J call TRBJ1-1; D possibly corresponds to TRBD1 (6 bases). The germline V gene encodes CDR1 SEHNR and CDR2 FQNEAQ (reference sequence). The CDR3 has 13 amino acids. The germline V and J ends were trimmed by 3 bases and 11 bases, with 16 bases remaining between them. CDR3 sequence reads: CASSLIQGRGAFF. The CDR3 nucleotides read TGTGCCAGCAGCTTGATACAGGGAAGGGGGGCTTTCTTT.

V and J are TRBV7-8 and TRBJ2-5; a possible D gene is TRBD2 (5 bases). Germline assignment: CDR1 SGHVS and CDR2 FQNEAQ. V dropped 5 bases and J dropped 5 bases, with 9 bases sitting between them. The CDR3 is made up of 12 amino acids. This CDR3 reads CASSTTGETQYF. CDR3 DNA sequence: TGTGCCAGCAGCACCACGGGGGAGACCCAGTACTTC.

This clone came up a few times. V usage is TRBV9 and J usage is TRBJ2-1; D is perhaps TRBD2 (6 bases). Trimming pared 0 bases from V and 4 bases from J, leaving 14 bases between. This CDR3 has 16 amino acids. Germline V gene lookup returns CDR1 SGDLS and CDR2 YYNGEE. CDR3 protein: CASSVAAGSGYNEQFF. In DNA, the CDR3 is TGTGCCAGCAGCGTAGCTGCCGGGAGTGGTTACAATGAGCAGTTCTTC.

V is TRBV2 and J is TRBJ1-5, with TRBD1 matching over 7 bases. Germline CDR1 and CDR2: SNHLY and FYNNEI. V lost 6 bases and J lost 4; bases outside the gene matches: 3. This CDR3 is built from 13 residues. The CDR3 spells CASSDRVNQPQHF. CDR3 DNA: TGTGCCAGCAGCGACAGGGTTAATCAGCCCCAGCATTTT.

The V call is TRBV30, the J call TRBJ1-2; 11 positions agree with TRBD1. The V gene end was trimmed by 1 base and the J gene end by 6 bases; junction bases not matched to a gene: 1. CDR1 is GTSNPN and CDR2 is SVGIG in the germline V gene (reference sequence). The CDR3 is 13 residues long. In DNA, the CDR3 is TGTGCCTGGAGTGAGGGACAGGGGGATGGCTACACCTTC. Amino acid sequence: CAWSEGQGDGYTF.